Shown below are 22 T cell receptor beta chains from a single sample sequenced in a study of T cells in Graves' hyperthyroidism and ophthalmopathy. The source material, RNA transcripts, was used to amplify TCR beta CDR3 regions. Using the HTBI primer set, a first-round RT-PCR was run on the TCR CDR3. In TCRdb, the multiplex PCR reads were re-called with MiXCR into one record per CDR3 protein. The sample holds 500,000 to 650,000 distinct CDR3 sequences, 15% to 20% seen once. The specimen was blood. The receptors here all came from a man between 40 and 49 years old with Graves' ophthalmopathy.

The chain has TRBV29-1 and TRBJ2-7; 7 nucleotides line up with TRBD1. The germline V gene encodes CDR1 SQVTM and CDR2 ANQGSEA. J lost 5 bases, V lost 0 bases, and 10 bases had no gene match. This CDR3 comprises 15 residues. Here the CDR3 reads CSVEDGTGAFDEQYF. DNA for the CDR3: TGCAGCGTTGAAGATGGAACAGGGGCTTTTGACGAGCAGTACTTC.

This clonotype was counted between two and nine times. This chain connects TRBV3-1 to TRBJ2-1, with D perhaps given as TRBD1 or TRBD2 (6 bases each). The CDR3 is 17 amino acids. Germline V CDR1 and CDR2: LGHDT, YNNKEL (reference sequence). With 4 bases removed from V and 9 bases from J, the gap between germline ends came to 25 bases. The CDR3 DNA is TGTGCCAGCAGCCTTGGTATGGGGGGCGGGATCTCAAGTGAGCAGTTCTTC. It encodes CASSLGMGGGISSEQFF.

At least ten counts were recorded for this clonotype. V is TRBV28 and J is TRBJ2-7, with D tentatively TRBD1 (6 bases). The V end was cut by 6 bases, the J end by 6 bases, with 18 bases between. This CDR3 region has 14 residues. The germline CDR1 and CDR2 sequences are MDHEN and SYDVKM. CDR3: CASSFPRTVPEQYF. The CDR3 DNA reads TGTGCCAGCAGCTTCCCCCGGACAGTCCCCGAGCAGTACTTC. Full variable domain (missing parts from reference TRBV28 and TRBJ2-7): DVKVTQSSRYLVKRTGEKVFLECVQDMDHENMFWYRQDPGLGLRLIYFSYDVKMKEKGDIPEGYSVSREKKERFSLILESASTNQTSMYLCASSFPRTVPEQYFGPGTRLTVT.

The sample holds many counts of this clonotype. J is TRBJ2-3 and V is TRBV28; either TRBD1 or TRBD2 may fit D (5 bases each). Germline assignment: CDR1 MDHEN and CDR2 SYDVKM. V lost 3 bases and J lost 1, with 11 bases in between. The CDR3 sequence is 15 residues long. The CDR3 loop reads CASSLGVGGTDTQYF. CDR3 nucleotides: TGTGCCAGCAGTTTGGGGGTGGGGGGCACAGATACGCAGTATTTT. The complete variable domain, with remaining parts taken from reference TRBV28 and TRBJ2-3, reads DVKVTQSSRYLVKRTGEKVFLECVQDMDHENMFWYRQDPGLGLRLIYFSYDVKMKEKGDIPEGYSVSREKKERFSLILESASTNQTSMYLCASSLGVGGTDTQYFGPGTRLTVL.

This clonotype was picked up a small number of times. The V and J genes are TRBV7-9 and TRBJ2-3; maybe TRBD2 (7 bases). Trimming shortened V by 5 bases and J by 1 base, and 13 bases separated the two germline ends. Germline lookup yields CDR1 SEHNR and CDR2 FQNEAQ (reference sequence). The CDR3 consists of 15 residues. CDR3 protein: CASSLPGGRTDTQYF. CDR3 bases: TGTGCCAGCAGCCTACCGGGGGGCCGCACAGATACGCAGTATTTT.

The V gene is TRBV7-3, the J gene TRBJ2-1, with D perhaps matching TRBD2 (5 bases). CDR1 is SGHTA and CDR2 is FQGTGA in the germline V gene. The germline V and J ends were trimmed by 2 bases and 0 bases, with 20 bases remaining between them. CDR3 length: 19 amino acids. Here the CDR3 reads CASSLAGTSPTSSYNEQFF. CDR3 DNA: TGTGCCAGCAGCTTAGCGGGTACCTCACCAACGAGCTCCTACAATGAGCAGTTCTTC. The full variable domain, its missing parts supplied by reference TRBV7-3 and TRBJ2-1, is GAGVSQTPSNKVTEKGKYVELRCDPISGHTALYWYRQSLGQGPEFLIYFQGTGAADDSGLPNDRFFAVRPEGSVSTLKIQRTERGDSAVYLCASSLAGTSPTSSYNEQFFGPGTRLTVL.

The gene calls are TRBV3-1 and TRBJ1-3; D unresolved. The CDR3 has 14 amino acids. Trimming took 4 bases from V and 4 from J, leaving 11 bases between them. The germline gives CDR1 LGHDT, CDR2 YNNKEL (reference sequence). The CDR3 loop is CASSLRRNGNTIYF. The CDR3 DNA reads TGTGCCAGCAGCCTTAGACGGAACGGAAACACCATATATTTT.

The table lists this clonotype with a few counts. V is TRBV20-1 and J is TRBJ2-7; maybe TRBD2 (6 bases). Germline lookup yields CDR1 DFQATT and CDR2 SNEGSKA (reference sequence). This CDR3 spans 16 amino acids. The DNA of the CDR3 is TGCAGCGCTGGATCGAGGCCGGGAGCCCTAAGCTACGAGCAGTACTTC. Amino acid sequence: CSAGSRPGALSYEQYF.

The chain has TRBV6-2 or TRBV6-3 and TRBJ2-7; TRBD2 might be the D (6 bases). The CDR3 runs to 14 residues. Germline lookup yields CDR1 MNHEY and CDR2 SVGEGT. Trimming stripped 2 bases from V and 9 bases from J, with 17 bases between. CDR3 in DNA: TGTGCCAGCAGTTACCGTGAGCGAAGTAGCGGGCAGTACTTC. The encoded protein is CASSYRERSSGQYF.

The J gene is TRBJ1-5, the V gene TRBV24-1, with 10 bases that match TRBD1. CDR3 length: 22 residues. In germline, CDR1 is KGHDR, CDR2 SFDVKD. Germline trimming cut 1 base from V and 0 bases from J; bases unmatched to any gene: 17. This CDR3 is CATSDFLVPGQGFPYSNQPQHF. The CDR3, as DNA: TGTGCCACCAGTGATTTTTTGGTGCCGGGACAGGGGTTCCCATATAGCAATCAGCCCCAGCATTTT.

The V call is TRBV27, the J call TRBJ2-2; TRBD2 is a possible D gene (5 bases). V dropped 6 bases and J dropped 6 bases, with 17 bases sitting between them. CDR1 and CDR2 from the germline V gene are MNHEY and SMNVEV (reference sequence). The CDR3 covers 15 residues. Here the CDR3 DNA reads TGTGCCAGCAGATTGGAGGCCCGGTGGGCCGGGGAGCTGTTTTTT. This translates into CASRLEARWAGELFF.

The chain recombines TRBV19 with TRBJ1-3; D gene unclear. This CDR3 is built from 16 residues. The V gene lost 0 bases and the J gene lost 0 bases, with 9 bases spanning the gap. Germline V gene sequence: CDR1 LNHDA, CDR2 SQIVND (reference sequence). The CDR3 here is CASSIDGRISGNTIYF. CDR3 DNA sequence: TGTGCCAGTAGTATAGACGGACGGATCTCTGGAAACACCATATATTTT. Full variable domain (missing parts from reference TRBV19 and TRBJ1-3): DGGITQSPKYLFRKEGQNVTLSCEQNLNHDAMYWYRQDPGQGLRLIYYSQIVNDFQKGDIAEGYSVSREKKESFPLTVTSAQKNPTAFYLCASSIDGRISGNTIYFGEGSWLTVV.

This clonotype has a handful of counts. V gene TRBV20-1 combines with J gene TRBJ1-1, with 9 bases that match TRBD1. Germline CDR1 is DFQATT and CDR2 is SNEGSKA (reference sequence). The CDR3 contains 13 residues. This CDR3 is CRGDRATNTEAFF. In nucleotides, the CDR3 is TGCAGGGGGGACAGGGCCACAAACACTGAAGCTTTCTTT.

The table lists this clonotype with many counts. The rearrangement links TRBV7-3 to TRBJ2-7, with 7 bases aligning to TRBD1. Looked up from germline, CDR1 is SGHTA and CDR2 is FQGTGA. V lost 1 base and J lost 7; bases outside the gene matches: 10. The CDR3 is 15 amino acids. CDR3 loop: CASSLKSGGSGEQYF. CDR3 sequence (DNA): TGTGCCAGCAGCTTAAAGTCAGGGGGTTCGGGAGAGCAGTACTTC.

CDR3 in amino acids: CASSFWTSGTMNEQFF. The CDR3 DNA reads as TGTGCCAGCAGTTTTTGGACTAGCGGGACGATGAATGAGCAGTTCTTC. The chain carries TRBV28 and TRBJ2-1; 12 positions agree with TRBD2. V was pared by 3 bases and J by 7 bases, with 7 bases of the junction left unmatched. The V gene's germline CDR1 is MDHEN and CDR2 SYDVKM. This CDR3 comprises 16 residues.

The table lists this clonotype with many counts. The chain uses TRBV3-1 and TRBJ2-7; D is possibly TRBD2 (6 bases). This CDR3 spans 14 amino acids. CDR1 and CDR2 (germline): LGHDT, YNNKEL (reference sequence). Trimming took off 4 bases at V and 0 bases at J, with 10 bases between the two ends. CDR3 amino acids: CASSPPGVSYEQYF. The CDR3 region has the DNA TGTGCCAGCAGCCCGCCGGGGGTCTCCTACGAGCAGTACTTC.

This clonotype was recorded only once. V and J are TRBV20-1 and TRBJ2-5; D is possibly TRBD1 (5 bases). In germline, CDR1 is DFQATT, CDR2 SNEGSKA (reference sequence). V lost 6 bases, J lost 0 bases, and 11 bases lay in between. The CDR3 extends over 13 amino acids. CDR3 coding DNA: TGCAGTGCCAGGGAAGGCAACCAAGAGACCCAGTACTTC. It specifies CSAREGNQETQYF.

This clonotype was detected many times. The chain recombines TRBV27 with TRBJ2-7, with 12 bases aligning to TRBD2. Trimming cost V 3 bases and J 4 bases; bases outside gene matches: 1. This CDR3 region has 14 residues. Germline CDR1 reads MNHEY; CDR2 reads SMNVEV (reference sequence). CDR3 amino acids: CASSLGLAGYEQYF. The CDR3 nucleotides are TGTGCCAGCAGTTTGGGACTAGCGGGTTACGAGCAGTACTTC.

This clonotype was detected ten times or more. This CDR3 reads CASSSTGHSSYEQYF. In DNA form, the CDR3 reads TGTGCCAGCAGCTCTACCGGCCATTCAAGCTACGAGCAGTACTTC. This chain uses TRBV11-2 with TRBJ2-7, with D hard to call. The CDR3 totals 15 residues. The germline V gene has CDR1 SGHAT and CDR2 FQNNGV. Between the trimmed V and J ends, which lost 4 bases and 3 bases, there was a span of 16 bases.

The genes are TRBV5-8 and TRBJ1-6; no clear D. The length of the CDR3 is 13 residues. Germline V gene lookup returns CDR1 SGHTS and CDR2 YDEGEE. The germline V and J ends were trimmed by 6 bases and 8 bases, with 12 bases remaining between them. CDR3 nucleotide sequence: TGTGCCAGCAATCGAGGTTGGGATTCACCCCTCCACTTT. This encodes CASNRGWDSPLHF.

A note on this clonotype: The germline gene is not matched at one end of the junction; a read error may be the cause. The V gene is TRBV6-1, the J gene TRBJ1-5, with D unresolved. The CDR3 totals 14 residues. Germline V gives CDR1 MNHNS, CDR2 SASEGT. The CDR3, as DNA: TGTGCCATCAGTGAGCGACGGGACAATCAGCCCCAGCATTTT. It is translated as CAISERRDNQPQHF.

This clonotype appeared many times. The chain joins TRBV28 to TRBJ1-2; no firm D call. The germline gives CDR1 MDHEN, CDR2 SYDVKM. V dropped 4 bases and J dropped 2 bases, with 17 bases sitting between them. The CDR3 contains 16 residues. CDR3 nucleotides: TGTGCCAGCAGTTCCCGTGTTTTGGGCCCCAACTATGGCTACACCTTC. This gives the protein CASSSRVLGPNYGYTF.